A selection of T cell receptor beta chains follows, all from one sample in a study of blood T cell repertoires in COVID-19. Repertoires were generated with immunoSEQ multiplex PCR, while TCRdb's copy carries only in-frame clones and drops some. This table has about 210,000 clones, 84% appearing once. The sample was peripheral blood. The receptors come from a man in his fifties or sixties with active or convalescent COVID-19. Both conserved end residues are part of each CDR3. A D gene is named only where the DNA matches it firmly. Size is omitted from some rows. Given values are once, few, many or a class for expanded clones.

size	D	V	J	DNA	CDR3
-	-	TRBV11-2	TRBJ1-2	TGTGCCAGCAGGTCCGCAGGCTATGGCTACACCTTC	CASRSAGYGYTF
-	-	TRBV6-1	TRBJ2-6	TGTGCCAGCAGTGTCAGAGACAGCTCTGGGGCCAACGTCCTGACTTTC	CASSVRDSSGANVLTF
once	-	TRBV3-1/TRBV3-2	TRBJ1-4	TGTGCCAGCAGCCAAGATTGGGGAGGGAATGAAAAACTGTTTTTT	CASSQDWGGNEKLFF
-	TRBD2	TRBV7-3	TRBJ2-1	TGTGCCAGCAGCTTAGCGGGAGGCAGGAATGAGCAGTTCTTC	CASSLAGGRNEQFF
few	-	TRBV7-2	TRBJ2-4	TGTGCCAGCAGCCCCGAGGGGGTAGGCGCAGACATTCAGTACTTC	CASSPEGVGADIQYF
-	TRBD2	TRBV28	TRBJ2-1	TGTGCCAGCAGTTTATTTCTCGGGACTAGCGCGGAGAATGAGCAGTTCTTC	CASSLFLGTSAENEQFF
once	-	TRBV5-1	TRBJ1-2	TGCGCCAGCAGCTTGGCCACCGGGAACGATGGCTACACCTTC	CASSLATGNDGYTF
-	-	TRBV6-5	TRBJ1-5	TGTGCCAGCAGTCGGACATCTAGCAATCAGCCCCAGCATTTT	CASSRTSSNQPQHF
-	TRBD1	TRBV4-2	TRBJ1-1	TGTGCCAGCAGCCAACCAGGGGGCGGTGGCACTGAAGCTTTCTTT	CASSQPGGGGTEAFF
-	-	TRBV15	TRBJ2-3	TGTGCCACCAGCAGAGATTACGGGAACAGCGTTAGAGATACGCAGTATTTT	CATSRDYGNSVRDTQYF
few	-	TRBV5-1	TRBJ2-3	TGCGCCAGCGTCCCCACTGCTGGAGCGGCAGATACGCAGTATTTT	CASVPTAGAADTQYF
few	-	TRBV2	TRBJ1-1	TGTGCCAGCAGTGCCCGTCCGGGAAGCACTGAAGCTTTCTTT	CASSARPGSTEAFF
-	-	TRBV5-6	TRBJ2-4	TGTGCCAGCAGCACTTTTGAGAGACTAGCCAAAAACATTCAGTACTTC	CASSTFERLAKNIQYF
-	-	TRBV25-1	TRBJ1-1	TGTGCCAGCAGTGAATATCGTGGTGTCGGCACTGAAGCTTTCTTT	CASSEYRGVGTEAFF
-	TRBD2	TRBV10-2	TRBJ2-3	TGCGCCAGCAGCCCCGACTGGCGGGGGGGCCCAGCCCCCACAGATACGCAGTATTTT	CASSPDWRGGPAPTDTQYF
-	-	TRBV6-2/TRBV6-3	TRBJ2-1	TGTGCCAGCAGTTACGTAGGAATAACGGGCAATGAGCAGTTCTTC	CASSYVGITGNEQFF
-	TRBD1	TRBV4-1	TRBJ2-2	TGCGCCAGCACAGGACAGGCCGCCATCGGGGAGCTGTTTTTT	CASTGQAAIGELFF
-	TRBD2	TRBV4-3	TRBJ2-7	TGCGCCAGCAGCCAAGGTGGGACTAGTGACGAGCAGTACTTC	CASSQGGTSDEQYF